The clone carrying this T cell receptor (beta chain) has just a few counts. The antigen is undetermined. The sample is drawn from a study of blood T cells in healthy people across ages. The second PCR ran roughly 7 to 12 cycles with a sample-barcoded 5' primer and J-beta primers. TCRdb itself ran the 5' RACE reads through MiXCR, one entry per CDR3 protein. Among under 2,000,000 distinct CDR3 sequences listed, about 49% were seen once. Study-level findings and limits: A strong correlation was found between TCR beta diversity and the percentage of naive T cells. There were more naive CD4+ cells and higher diversity in long-lived donors than in aged donors. Among T cells, TCR beta diversity per million cells dropped roughly linearly as age rose.

The CDR3 runs to 13 residues. Germline values: CDR1 DFQATT, CDR2 SNEGSKA (reference sequence). The receptor comes from a woman in her 40s in good health. The chain uses TRBV20-1 and TRBJ2-5; tentatively, D is TRBD2 (5 bases). The J call is uncertain, as TRBJ2-7 better fits the DNA end. Material for sequencing was blood. Here the CDR3 reads CSAWKGTRNEQYF. The DNA for the CDR3 is TGCAGTGCCTGGAAGGGTACTAGAAACGAGCAGTACTTC.